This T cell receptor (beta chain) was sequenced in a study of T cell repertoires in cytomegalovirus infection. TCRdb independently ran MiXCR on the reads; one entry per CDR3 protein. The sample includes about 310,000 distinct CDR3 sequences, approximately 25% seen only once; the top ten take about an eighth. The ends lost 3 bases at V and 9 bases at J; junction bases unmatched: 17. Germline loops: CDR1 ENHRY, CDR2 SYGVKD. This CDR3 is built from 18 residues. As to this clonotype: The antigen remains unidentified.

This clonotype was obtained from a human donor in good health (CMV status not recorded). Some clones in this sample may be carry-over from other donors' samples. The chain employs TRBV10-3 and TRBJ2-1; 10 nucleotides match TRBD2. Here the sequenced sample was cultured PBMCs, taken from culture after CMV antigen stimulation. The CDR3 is CAISERPGKREGLPEQFF. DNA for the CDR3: TGTGCCATCAGTGAACGGCCAGGGAAGCGGGAGGGCCTCCCTGAGCAGTTCTTC.